A selection of T cell receptor beta chains follows, all from one sample in a study of cytomegalovirus exposure and HLA in healthy donors. Generated by immunoSEQ multiplex PCR, the TCRdb table keeps only in-frame clones and is missing some. Of 100,000 to 150,000 clones listed, roughly 80% were seen once; the top ten hold roughly 1.1%. What was sequenced was PBMCs. These receptors were taken from a boy aged 10-17 years in good health and CMV-seronegative. Both conserved end residues are part of each CDR3. D genes are given only for firm matches. Part of the rows lack a size; the others show once, few, many or a class for expanded clones.

CDR3 length: 17
J gene: TRBJ1-4
V gene: TRBV5-8
clone size: -
D gene: -
CDR3 protein: CASSPPQGFWGNEKLFF
CDR3 DNA: TGTGCCAGCAGCCCACCGCAGGGATTTTGGGGTAATGAAAAACTGTTTTTT

CDR3 length: 13
J gene: TRBJ2-2
V gene: TRBV9
clone size: -
D gene: -
CDR3 protein: CASSPSSTGELFF
CDR3 DNA: TGTGCCAGCAGTCCTAGCTCCACCGGGGAGCTGTTTTTT

CDR3 length: 15
J gene: TRBJ2-2
V gene: TRBV9
clone size: -
D gene: -
CDR3 protein: CASSVEGGMGGELFF
CDR3 DNA: TGTGCCAGCAGCGTAGAGGGCGGGATGGGCGGGGAGCTGTTTTTT

CDR3 length: 14
J gene: TRBJ1-1
V gene: TRBV5-6
clone size: once
D gene: -
CDR3 protein: CASIPAGPNTEAFF
CDR3 DNA: TGTGCCAGCATCCCAGCGGGGCCGAACACTGAAGCTTTCTTT

CDR3 length: 12
J gene: TRBJ2-7
V gene: TRBV19
clone size: -
D gene: -
CDR3 protein: CASSPGGYEQYF
CDR3 DNA: TGTGCCAGTAGTCCCGGGGGCTACGAGCAGTACTTC

CDR3 length: 12
J gene: TRBJ2-7
V gene: TRBV30
clone size: -
D gene: TRBD1
CDR3 protein: CAADRSSYEQYF
CDR3 DNA: TGTGCCGCGGACAGGAGCTCCTACGAGCAGTACTTC

CDR3 length: 15
J gene: TRBJ1-2
V gene: TRBV6-5
clone size: -
D gene: TRBD1
CDR3 protein: CASSYAGTGLYGYTF
CDR3 DNA: TGTGCCAGCAGTTACGCCGGGACAGGACTCTATGGCTACACCTTC

CDR3 length: 13
J gene: TRBJ1-1
V gene: TRBV13
clone size: -
D gene: -
CDR3 protein: CASSRRGNTEAFF
CDR3 DNA: TGTGCCAGCAGCCGGCGCGGGAACACTGAAGCTTTCTTT

CDR3 length: 15
J gene: TRBJ1-1
V gene: TRBV10-3
clone size: -
D gene: TRBD1
CDR3 protein: CAIRTGQGGGTEAFF
CDR3 DNA: TGTGCCATCAGAACCGGACAGGGTGGGGGTACTGAAGCTTTCTTT

CDR3 length: 18
J gene: TRBJ2-3
V gene: TRBV25-1
clone size: -
D gene: -
CDR3 protein: CASSESRGSVHYTDTQYF
CDR3 DNA: TGTGCCAGCAGTGAATCCCGGGGTAGCGTGCATTACACAGATACGCAGTATTTT